One and the same sample provided the 20 T cell receptor beta chains below, sequenced in a study of cytomegalovirus exposure and HLA in healthy donors listed by TCRdb under 2017. The method was the immunoSEQ multiplex PCR assay. TCRdb provides this immuneACCESS table in a form limited to in-frame rearrangements. Some clones are lacking; in checked studies, under half of them reflect an unresolved V gene, and why the rest are absent is not known. The sample has 220,000 or so clones on record, approximately 80% of them singletons. The leading ten clones occupy over 12% of the sample. The sequenced sample consisted of PBMCs. Receptors were obtained from a woman aged 25 to 39 in good health and CMV-seropositive.

V gene TRBV27 combines with J gene TRBJ1-1; TRBD1 is a possible D gene (6 bases). The CDR3 consists of 18 residues. V was shortened by 1 base and J by 1 base, with 19 bases between the two germline ends. Looked up from germline, CDR1 is MNHEY and CDR2 is SMNVEV (reference sequence). This CDR3 reads CASSLLGGRGSENTEAFF. The CDR3 nucleotides are TGTGCCAGCAGTTTATTAGGCGGCAGGGGATCGGAGAACACTGAAGCTTTCTTT.

The chain combines TRBV25-1 with TRBJ1-2, with TRBD1 matching 7 bases. J gave up 6 bases and V 10 bases, and 11 bases lay outside the gene matches. Germline CDR1 reads MGHDK; CDR2 reads SYGVNS. This CDR3 region has 13 residues. The CDR3 loop is CATLGGAGNGYTF. CDR3 coding DNA: TGTGCCACCCTAGGGGGCGCGGGAAATGGCTACACCTTC.

The J gene is TRBJ2-7, the V gene TRBV5-1, with 11 bases lining up with TRBD2. The germline V gene has CDR1 SGHRS and CDR2 YFSETQ. The CDR3 is made up of 16 amino acids. J was trimmed by 3 bases and V by 4 bases; bases with no gene match: 9. CDR3 loop: CASSAGPLAGGYEQYF. CDR3 nucleotides: TGCGCCAGCAGCGCAGGACCCCTAGCGGGAGGCTACGAGCAGTACTTC.

The rearrangement joins TRBV27 to TRBJ2-1; no clear D gene. Germline V gene data show CDR1 as MNHEY and CDR2 as SMNVEV (reference sequence). CDR3 length equals 12 residues. Trimming stripped 6 bases from V and 6 bases from J, with 9 bases between. In DNA form, the CDR3 reads TGTGCCAGCAGCAACGGAGTCAATGAGCAGTTCTTC. Protein product: CASSNGVNEQFF.

The rearrangement uses TRBV15 and TRBJ2-7; D gene ambiguous. CDR1 and CDR2 (germline): LNHNV, YYDKDF (reference sequence). V was trimmed by 3 bases and J by 6 bases, leaving 18 bases between them. The CDR3 is 15 amino acids. In nucleotides, the CDR3 is TGTGCCACCAGCAGGGCCAAGGGAATTCTGTCCGAGCAGTACTTC. This codes for CATSRAKGILSEQYF.

J is TRBJ2-5 and V is TRBV5-1; D gene uncertain. V lost 3 bases and J lost 0, with 3 bases in between. CDR1 and CDR2 from the germline V gene are SGHRS and YFSETQ. The CDR3 length is 12 residues. Here the CDR3 reads CASSSYQETQYF. The CDR3 nucleotides are TGCGCCAGCAGCTCCTACCAAGAGACCCAGTACTTC.

The chain recombines TRBV29-1 with TRBJ2-3; tentatively, D is TRBD1 (6 bases). V dropped 7 bases and J dropped 2 bases, with 13 bases sitting between them. The CDR3 totals 13 residues. Germline lookup yields CDR1 SQVTM and CDR2 ANQGSEA. As DNA, the CDR3 is TGCAGCGGGATCAGGGGTGACACAGATACGCAGTATTTT. Protein: CSGIRGDTDTQYF.

This clone showed up just a few times. The genes are TRBV4-1 and TRBJ2-7; 11 positions agree with TRBD2. In germline, CDR1 is MGHRA, CDR2 YSYEKL. The length of the CDR3 is 16 residues. The V and J ends lost 5 bases and 4 bases, in that order; junction bases with no gene match: 10. CDR3: CASSTLPGLAVYEQYF. Here the CDR3 DNA reads TGCGCCAGCAGCACCCTACCGGGACTAGCGGTTTACGAGCAGTACTTC.

The J gene is TRBJ2-4, the V gene TRBV6-5, with TRBD2 matching 10 bases. The germline gives CDR1 MNHEY, CDR2 SVGAGI. The trim removed 4 bases at V and 8 bases at J, leaving 8 bases unmatched. The CDR3 loop spans 15 amino acids. The CDR3 bases are TGTGCCAGCAGTTCCCTCAGCGGGAGGGAGGACATTCAGTACTTC. This codes for CASSSLSGREDIQYF.

The chain uses TRBV27 and TRBJ1-2; D is undetermined. CDR1 is MNHEY, CDR2 SMNVEV, per germline (reference sequence). CDR3 length: 14 amino acids. Trimming removed 6 bases at V and 8 bases at J, with 19 bases between. As DNA, the CDR3 is TGTGCCAGCAGGAGAGAAGACGGCCGCGGAGGCTACACCTTC. Translation: CASRREDGRGGYTF.

The chain employs TRBV9 and TRBJ2-1; TRBD1 matches 9 bases. Germline trimming cut 0 bases from V and 6 bases from J; bases unmatched to any gene: 4. CDR3 length: 15 residues. CDR1 and CDR2 (germline): SGDLS, YYNGEE. The CDR3 nucleotides are TGTGCCAGCAGCGTAGGGGACAGGGCGAGCAATGAGCAGTTCTTC. This gives the protein CASSVGDRASNEQFF.

The chain couples TRBV2 to TRBJ2-5, with D tentatively TRBD1 or TRBD2 (6 bases each). V was shortened by 6 bases and J by 5 bases, with 19 bases between the two germline ends. The CDR3 is 15 amino acids. The germline gives CDR1 SNHLY, CDR2 FYNNEI. The CDR3 loop is CASSQYTGTGETQYF. CDR3 nucleotides: TGTGCCAGCAGCCAATACACAGGGACTGGGGAGACCCAGTACTTC.

The V call is TRBV30, the J call TRBJ1-5; D is ambiguous. This CDR3 is built from 13 residues. The ends were cut back, 2 bases at V and 1 base at J, with 6 bases in the middle. The V gene's germline CDR1 is GTSNPN and CDR2 SVGIG (reference sequence). CDR3 in amino acids: CAWSIGSNQPQHF. The CDR3 coding sequence is TGTGCCTGGAGTATAGGGAGCAATCAGCCCCAGCATTTT.

The chain recombines TRBV19 with TRBJ2-5; D unresolved. In germline, CDR1 is LNHDA, CDR2 SQIVND (reference sequence). The CDR3 contains 15 residues. V shed 7 bases and J shed 3 bases, with 18 bases lying between them. The CDR3 sequence is CASTNTWTVKETQYF. CDR3 nucleotides: TGTGCCAGTACTAATACCTGGACGGTGAAAGAGACCCAGTACTTC.

The V gene is TRBV6-4, the J gene TRBJ2-1; 8 bases are shared with TRBD2. The length of the CDR3 is 15 residues. Germline CDR1 reads MRHNA; CDR2 reads SNTAGT. Losses at the gene ends were 6 bases for V and 14 bases for J; bases not matched to a gene: 18. CDR3 in amino acids: CASSLTNSGAGEKFF. The CDR3 DNA reads as TGTGCCAGCAGCCTCACAAATAGCGGGGCCGGGGAAAAGTTCTTC.

V is TRBV4-1 and J is TRBJ1-5; D is unresolved. Trimming cost V 5 bases and J 7 bases, with 18 bases left between them. The CDR3 loop spans 15 amino acids. The germline CDR1 and CDR2 sequences are MGHRA and YSYEKL. The CDR3 is CASSNGRPGGQPQHF. CDR3 coding DNA: TGCGCCAGCAGCAACGGACGTCCCGGCGGGCAGCCCCAGCATTTT.

The chain joins TRBV15 to TRBJ2-7; D might be TRBD1 (5 bases). With 0 bases removed from V and 12 bases from J, the gap between germline ends came to 12 bases. This CDR3 contains 12 residues. CDR1 and CDR2 (germline): LNHNV, YYDKDF (reference sequence). The CDR3 bases are TGTGCCACCAGCAGAGATTTTGGGGCTCGGTACTTC. Amino acid sequence: CATSRDFGARYF.

The chain couples TRBV6-5 to TRBJ2-1, with 8 nucleotides matching TRBD1. This CDR3 has 15 residues. V lost 6 bases and J lost 5; bases outside the gene matches: 9. CDR1 is MNHEY and CDR2 is SVGAGI in the germline V gene. DNA of the CDR3: TGTGCCAGCAGACCCGGAGGACAGGGCAACAATGAGCAGTTCTTC. Its translation: CASRPGGQGNNEQFF.

J is TRBJ1-1 and V is TRBV28; D gene ambiguous. V was cut by 8 bases and J by 1 base, with 11 bases left in between. The CDR3 has 13 amino acids. CDR1 is MDHEN and CDR2 is SYDVKM in the germline V gene. The CDR3 is CASDRTGNTEAFF. The CDR3 DNA sequence: TGTGCCAGCGATCGGACGGGGAACACTGAAGCTTTCTTT.

V is TRBV28 and J is TRBJ1-1; D remains ambiguous. Germline V gene lookup returns CDR1 MDHEN and CDR2 SYDVKM. V shed 4 bases and J shed 0 bases, with 18 bases lying between them. CDR3 size: 17 residues. Here the CDR3 reads CASSSFYEFPLNTEAFF. CDR3 coding DNA: TGTGCCAGCAGTTCTTTTTATGAGTTTCCTTTGAACACTGAAGCTTTCTTT.